These 5 T cell receptor beta chains originate from one sample sequenced in a study of blood T cell repertoires in COVID-19 (dated by TCRdb to the early 2020s). Library preparation was by the immunoSEQ multiplex PCR assay. TCRdb stores this immuneACCESS table with in-frame sequences only. Part of the clones is absent; in the studies checked, under half of the shortfall reflects unresolved V genes, and no reason is known for the rest. The sample table records roughly 350,000 clones; roughly 90% of these occur just once. The top ten clones comprise 3.5% to 4% of the sample. Sequencing was done on a sample of peripheral blood. Every receptor here comes from a woman aged 45-59 years with active or convalescent COVID-19.

The CDR3 sequence: CASSPRQVLTYEQYF. In nucleotides, the CDR3 is TGTGCCAGCAGCCCACGACAGGTTCTGACCTACGAGCAGTACTTC. This chain links TRBV7-2 with TRBJ2-7, with a tentative D call TRBD1 (6 bases). Trimming left V 5 bases short and J 2 bases short, with 16 bases between. The CDR3 runs to 15 residues. Germline V gives CDR1 SGHTA, CDR2 FQGNSA.

The V call is TRBV25-1, the J call TRBJ1-4; tentatively, D is TRBD1 (6 bases). Germline CDR1 is MGHDK and CDR2 is SYGVNS. Trimming shortened V by 3 bases and J by 8 bases, and 16 bases separated the two germline ends. This CDR3 is 15 amino acids long. CDR3 in amino acids: CASSEGAGTVEKLFF. In DNA form, the CDR3 reads TGTGCCAGCAGTGAGGGGGCCGGGACGGTCGAAAAACTGTTTTTT. The variable domain in full, completed from reference TRBV25-1 and TRBJ1-4, reads EADIYQTPRYLVIGTGKKITLECSQTMGHDKMYWYQQDPGMELHLIHYSYGVNSTEKGDLSSESTVSRIRTEHFPLTLESARPSHTSQYLCASSEGAGTVEKLFFGSGTQLSVL.

The sample holds one count of this clone. This chain uses TRBV4-3 with TRBJ2-1; 7 positions agree with TRBD2. The CDR3 runs to 18 residues. The V gene end was trimmed by 4 bases and the J gene end by 7 bases; junction bases not matched to a gene: 19. Germline CDR1 is LGHNA and CDR2 is YSLEER. CDR3 coding DNA: TGCGCCAGCAGCCTCTCCCCGAGTGTGACGGGAGGTTTTAATGAGCAGTTCTTC. It codes for CASSLSPSVTGGFNEQFF.

The genes are TRBV30 and TRBJ1-2, with D unclear. The CDR3 spans 11 residues. The V and J ends lost 3 bases and 5 bases respectively, with 7 bases between them. The germline V gene encodes CDR1 GTSNPN and CDR2 SVGIG (reference sequence). The CDR3 DNA reads as TGTGCCTGGAGACCGGGATATGGCTACACCTTC. Translating gives CAWRPGYGYTF. The whole variable domain, filled in from reference TRBV30 and TRBJ1-2, reads SQTIHQWPATLVQPVGSPLSLECTVEGTSNPNLYWYRQAAGRGLQLLFYSVGIGQISSEVPQNLSASRPQDRQFILSSKKLLLSDSGFYLCAWRPGYGYTFGSGTRLTVV.

This clone was seen a few times. The chain uses TRBV4-1 and TRBJ1-2, with a possible D match to TRBD1 (5 bases). The CDR3 runs to 15 residues. The germline CDR1 and CDR2 sequences are MGHRA and YSYEKL. V was shortened by 4 bases and J by 1 base, with 13 bases between the two germline ends. CDR3: CASSPEGAVNYGYTF. The CDR3 nucleotides read TGCGCCAGCAGCCCGGAAGGGGCCGTTAACTATGGCTACACCTTC.